The rows below give T cell receptor beta chains drawn from one sample of a study of early T cells in non-severe SARS-CoV-2 infection. TCRdb recomputed calls from the 5' RACE reads with MiXCR, one row per CDR3 protein. The data show 70,000 to 90,000 distinct CDR3 sequences, approximately 12% seen once. Source material: whole blood. Receptors originate from an adult who was a healthcare worker with PCR-confirmed SARS-CoV-2 infection or an uninfected control (not recorded which). CDR3s include the opening cysteine and the closing phenylalanine or tryptophan. The order of the fields is clone size, D gene, V gene, J gene, CDR3 protein, CDR3 DNA. A D gene is named only where the DNA matches it firmly. Clone size is not always given. Where it is, it says once, few, many or a class for expanded clones.

few	NA	TRBV24-1	TRBJ2-5	CATSEGGGGGETQYF	TGTGCCACCAGTGAGGGAGGAGGGGGCGGAGAGACCCAGTACTTC
NA	TRBD1	TRBV20-1	TRBJ2-7	CSARDPGQGPFEQYF	TGCAGTGCTAGAGATCCGGGACAGGGGCCTTTTGAGCAGTACTTC
NA	TRBD2	TRBV7-6	TRBJ2-7	CASSLAGGYEQYF	TGTGCCAGCAGCCTAGCGGGAGGGTACGAGCAGTACTTC
many	NA	TRBV12-3/TRBV12-4	TRBJ2-3	CASSFLGTDTQYF	TGTGCCAGCAGTTTTTTGGGGACAGATACGCAGTATTTT
many	NA	TRBV7-9	TRBJ1-4	CASSPKRGGEKLFF	TGTGCCAGCAGCCCAAAAAGGGGCGGGGAAAAACTGTTTTTT
NA	TRBD2	TRBV7-6	TRBJ2-7	CASSLSLAAGYEQYF	TGTGCCAGCAGCTTATCGCTAGCGGCGGGGTACGAGCAGTACTTC
NA	NA	TRBV2	TRBJ2-2	CASRAPRGLNTGELFF	TGTGCCAGCAGGGCCCCCAGGGGACTGAACACCGGGGAGCTGTTTTTT
many	TRBD2	TRBV5-1	TRBJ2-2	CASSTGTSGNTGELFF	TGCGCCAGCAGCACCGGGACTAGCGGGAACACCGGGGAGCTGTTTTTT
few	NA	TRBV6-1	TRBJ1-1	CASSRVGLSTEAFF	TGTGCCAGCAGTAGGGTAGGGCTGAGCACTGAAGCTTTCTTT
many	TRBD1	TRBV6-1	TRBJ2-1	CASSEGGTGDTNEQFF	TGTGCCAGCAGTGAAGGAGGGACAGGGGATACCAATGAGCAGTTCTTC
many	NA	TRBV3-1	TRBJ2-3	CASSQQRSTDTQYF	TGTGCCAGCAGCCAACAGCGGAGCACAGATACGCAGTATTTT
few	NA	TRBV20-1	TRBJ2-1	CSAYDIARQARSYNEQFF	TGCAGTGCGTACGACATTGCCCGACAGGCGCGATCTTACAATGAGCAGTTCTTC
many	NA	TRBV7-9	TRBJ2-2	CASSEWNRVTGELFF	TGTGCCAGCAGCGAATGGAACAGGGTGACCGGGGAGCTGTTTTTT
many	TRBD2	TRBV24-1	TRBJ2-1	CATSDTGLDQNEQFF	TGTGCCACCAGTGATACCGGACTAGATCAGAATGAGCAGTTCTTC
once	NA	TRBV29-1	TRBJ2-7	CSVTVEGFEQYF	TGCAGCGTTACAGTGGAAGGGTTCGAGCAGTACTTC
few	NA	TRBV18	TRBJ1-4	CASSQRSLNEKLFF	TGTGCCAGCTCACAGAGATCTTTAAATGAAAAACTGTTTTTT
NA	NA	TRBV7-2	TRBJ1-5	CASSLGGASNQPQHF	TGTGCCAGCAGCTTAGGGGGGGCTAGCAATCAGCCCCAGCATTTT
few	TRBD2	TRBV2	TRBJ2-2	CASRPGTIANTGELFF	TGTGCCAGCAGACCCGGGACTATCGCGAACACCGGGGAGCTGTTTTTT
many	TRBD1	TRBV7-3	TRBJ2-2	CASSLGSGTVGTGELFF	TGTGCCAGCAGCTTAGGATCCGGGACAGTGGGCACCGGGGAGCTGTTTTTT
many	TRBD1	TRBV7-6	TRBJ1-1	CASSSPGQVDMYLGTEAFF	TGTGCCAGCAGTTCCCCGGGACAGGTGGATATGTACTTAGGCACTGAAGCTTTCTTT
NA	NA	TRBV20-1	TRBJ2-5	CSARDQTLRETQYF	TGCAGTGCTAGAGATCAGACGCTCCGAGAGACCCAGTACTTC
NA	NA	TRBV29-1	TRBJ2-5	CSVELPIILETQYF	TGCAGCGTGGAATTACCCATAATTCTGGAGACCCAGTACTTC
few	TRBD1	TRBV13	TRBJ1-2	CASSSTGGYGYTF	TGTGCCAGCAGCTCGACAGGGGGCTATGGCTACACCTTC
many	NA	TRBV29-1	TRBJ2-1	CSALPGANEQFF	TGCAGCGCCCTACCGGGGGCCAATGAGCAGTTCTTC
NA	NA	TRBV28	TRBJ1-1	CASRSTVYTEAFF	TGTGCCAGCAGGAGCACAGTTTACACTGAAGCTTTCTTT
many	NA	TRBV11-2	TRBJ2-1	CASSPGLSNEQFF	TGTGCCAGCAGCCCAGGACTAAGCAATGAGCAGTTCTTC
NA	TRBD2	TRBV7-9	TRBJ2-1	CASSLVGGRAREQFF	TGTGCCAGCAGCTTAGTTGGCGGGAGGGCCCGTGAGCAGTTCTTC
NA	NA	TRBV29-1	TRBJ2-1	CSADSSNEQFF	TGCAGCGCCGACAGTTCCAATGAGCAGTTCTTC
many	NA	TRBV7-9	TRBJ2-2	CASSLLGNTGELFF	TGTGCCAGCAGCTTATTGGGGAACACCGGGGAGCTGTTTTTT
many	NA	TRBV12-3/TRBV12-4	TRBJ2-1	CASSPEYNEQFF	TGTGCCAGCAGTCCCGAATACAATGAGCAGTTCTTC
NA	TRBD1	TRBV20-1	TRBJ2-3	CSPITGAYTDTQYF	TGCAGTCCCATAACAGGGGCCTACACAGATACGCAGTATTTT
few	TRBD2	TRBV5-1	TRBJ2-5	CASSSQGRGLAGQETQYF	TGCGCCAGCAGCTCGCAGGGGCGCGGACTAGCGGGACAAGAGACCCAGTACTTC
few	TRBD1	TRBV7-3	TRBJ2-7	CASSLRGQGTYEQYF	TGTGCCAGCAGCTTAAGGGGACAGGGGACCTACGAGCAGTACTTC
once	TRBD1	TRBV2	TRBJ1-4	CASRGQAATNEKLFF	TGTGCCAGCAGGGGACAGGCTGCAACTAATGAAAAACTGTTTTTT
medium-sized	TRBD2	TRBV7-8	TRBJ2-7	CASSPPERERYEQYF	TGTGCCAGCAGCCCGCCGGAGCGGGAGCGCTACGAGCAGTACTTC
few	TRBD2	TRBV20-1	TRBJ2-2	CSARDRGLENTGELFF	TGCAGTGCTAGAGATCGAGGACTAGAGAACACCGGGGAGCTGTTTTTT
many	NA	TRBV24-1	TRBJ1-2	CATSANRDYGYTF	TGTGCCACCAGTGCGAACAGGGACTATGGCTACACCTTC
NA	TRBD2	TRBV19	TRBJ2-1	CASSRTGLAMYEQFF	TGTGCCAGTAGTCGGACGGGACTAGCTATGTATGAGCAGTTCTTC
few	NA	TRBV3-1	TRBJ1-1	CASSQGEGTEAFF	TGTGCCAGCAGCCAGGGGGAGGGCACTGAAGCTTTCTTT
few	NA	TRBV7-2	TRBJ2-5	CASSLGTAKETQYF	TGTGCCAGCAGCTTAGGGACAGCGAAAGAGACCCAGTACTTC
few	NA	TRBV28	TRBJ1-5	CASSFHSGQPQHF	TGTGCCAGCAGTTTCCACAGCGGTCAGCCCCAGCATTTT
NA	NA	TRBV7-3	TRBJ1-2	CASSLNAASRGYTF	TGTGCCAGCAGCTTAAACGCGGCGTCGAGAGGCTACACCTTC
NA	TRBD2	TRBV5-1	TRBJ2-1	CASSPGESGSFSMGTIF	TGCGCCAGCAGCCCGGGGGAAAGCGGGAGTTTCTCGATGGGTACGATCTTC
many	NA	TRBV27	TRBJ2-7	CASRPRGTAAPYEQYF	TGTGCCAGCAGACCGCGCGGAACAGCCGCTCCCTACGAGCAGTACTTC
many	TRBD2	TRBV12-3/TRBV12-4	TRBJ2-2	CASRAAGGVGTGELFF	TGTGCCAGCAGGGCCGCGGGGGGCGTCGGCACCGGGGAGCTGTTTTTT
NA	NA	TRBV21-1	TRBJ2-6	CASRSKSPLTSGANVLTF	TGTGCCAGTCGCAGCAAGAGCCCCCTAACCTCTGGGGCCAACGTCCTGACTTTC
few	NA	TRBV7-2	TRBJ2-7	CASSLRPYEQYF	TGTGCCAGCAGCCTCAGGCCCTACGAGCAGTACTTC
many	NA	TRBV7-6	TRBJ2-1	CASSASRGLGQFF	TGTGCCAGCAGCGCGAGCCGGGGGCTGGGGCAGTTCTTC
many	NA	TRBV20-1	TRBJ1-1	CSAPERGWGTEAFF	TGCAGTGCCCCCGAGAGGGGGTGGGGCACTGAAGCTTTCTTT
NA	NA	TRBV20-1	TRBJ2-1	CSASRRGAANEQFF	TGCAGTGCCAGTAGGCGAGGTGCCGCCAATGAGCAGTTCTTC
few	TRBD2	TRBV7-6	TRBJ2-3	CASSLSYSGVPDTQYF	TGTGCCAGCAGCTTAAGTTATAGCGGGGTCCCAGATACGCAGTATTTT
NA	NA	TRBV29-1	TRBJ1-1	CSVYPRAATEAFF	TGCAGCGTCTACCCCAGGGCGGCCACTGAAGCTTTCTTT
many	NA	TRBV20-1	TRBJ2-2	CSALGKILTNTGELFF	TGCAGTGCTCTTGGGAAGATTCTTACAAACACCGGGGAGCTGTTTTTT
NA	NA	TRBV4-1	TRBJ1-2	CASSQEGRTNYGYTF	TGCGCCAGCAGCCAAGAAGGACGGACCAACTATGGCTACACCTTC
NA	NA	TRBV7-6	TRBJ2-3	CASSLAPADTQYF	TGTGCCAGCAGCTTAGCCCCCGCCGATACGCAGTATTTT
many	TRBD2	TRBV7-6	TRBJ2-1	CASSLMTSGRAAEQFF	TGTGCCAGCAGCTTGATGACTAGCGGGAGGGCAGCTGAGCAGTTCTTC
NA	NA	TRBV23-1	TRBJ2-1	CASSHDTTGEGIHEQFF	TGCGCCAGCAGTCACGACACGACAGGAGAGGGGATTCATGAGCAGTTCTTC
many	NA	TRBV3-1	TRBJ2-7	CASSPQIYEQYF	TGTGCCAGCAGCCCCCAAATCTACGAGCAGTACTTC
few	NA	TRBV29-1	TRBJ2-7	CSVERSYEQYF	TGCAGCGTTGAAAGGTCCTACGAGCAGTACTTC